The source of this TCR beta chain is a study of T cell changes during pregnancy in multiple sclerosis. The V segment lost 5 bases and the J segment 3 bases; nucleotides outside the gene matches: 2. CDR3 length: 14 amino acids. CDR1 is MDHEN, CDR2 SYDVKM, per germline. Here immunoSEQ multiplex PCR was the method, and the copy in TCRdb shows in-frame clones only, minus some. This table has under 35,000 clones, roughly 90% appearing once. V is TRBV28 and J is TRBJ2-7, with 12 bases aligning to TRBD2. Sequencing used CD8+ T cells from peripheral blood mononuclear cells, obtained in the second trimester of pregnancy. This receptor was taken from a female donor with multiple sclerosis, enrolled in a pregnancy study. Here the CDR3 reads CASSETSGSYEQYF. CDR3 coding DNA: TGTGCCAGCAGTGAGACTAGCGGGAGCTACGAGCAGTACTTC.